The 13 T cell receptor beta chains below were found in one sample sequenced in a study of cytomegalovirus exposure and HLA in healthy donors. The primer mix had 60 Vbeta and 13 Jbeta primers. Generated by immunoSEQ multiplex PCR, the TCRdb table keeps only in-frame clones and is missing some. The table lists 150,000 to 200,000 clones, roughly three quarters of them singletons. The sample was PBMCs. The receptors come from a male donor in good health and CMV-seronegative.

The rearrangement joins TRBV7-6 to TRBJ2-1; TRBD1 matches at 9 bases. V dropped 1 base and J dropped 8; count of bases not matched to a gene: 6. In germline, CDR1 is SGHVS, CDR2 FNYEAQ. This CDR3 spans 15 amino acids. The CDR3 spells CASSLGGQGRDEQFF. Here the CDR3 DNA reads TGTGCCAGCAGCTTAGGCGGACAGGGGAGGGATGAGCAGTTCTTC.

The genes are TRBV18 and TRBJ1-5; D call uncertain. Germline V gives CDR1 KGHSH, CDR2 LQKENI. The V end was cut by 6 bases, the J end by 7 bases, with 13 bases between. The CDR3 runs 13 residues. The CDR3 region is CASSSGGEQPQHF. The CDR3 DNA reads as TGTGCCAGCTCTAGCGGTGGAGAACAGCCCCAGCATTTT.

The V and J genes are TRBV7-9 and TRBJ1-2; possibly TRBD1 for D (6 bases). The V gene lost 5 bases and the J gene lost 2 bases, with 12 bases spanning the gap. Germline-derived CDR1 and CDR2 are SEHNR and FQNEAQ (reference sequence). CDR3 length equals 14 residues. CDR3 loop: CASSPIGGNYGYTF. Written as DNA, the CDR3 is TGTGCCAGCAGCCCTATAGGGGGAAACTATGGCTACACCTTC. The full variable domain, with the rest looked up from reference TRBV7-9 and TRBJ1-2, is DTGVSQNPRHKITKRGQNVTFRCDPISEHNRLYWYRQTLGQGPEFLTYFQNEAQLEKSRLLSDRFSAERPKGSFSTLEIQRTEQGDSAMYLCASSPIGGNYGYTFGSGTRLTVV.

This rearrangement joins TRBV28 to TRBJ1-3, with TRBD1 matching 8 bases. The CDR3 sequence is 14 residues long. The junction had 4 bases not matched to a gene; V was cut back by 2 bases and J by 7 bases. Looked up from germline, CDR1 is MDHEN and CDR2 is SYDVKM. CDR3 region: CASSLARGRNTIYF. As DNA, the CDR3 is TGTGCCAGCAGTTTAGCCAGGGGGCGGAACACCATATATTTT.

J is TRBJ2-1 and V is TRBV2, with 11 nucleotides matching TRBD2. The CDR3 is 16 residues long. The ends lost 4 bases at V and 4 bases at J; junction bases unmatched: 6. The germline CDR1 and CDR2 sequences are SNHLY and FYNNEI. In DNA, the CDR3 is TGTGCCAGCAGTGGAAAGACTAGCGGGGCTTACAATGAGCAGTTCTTC. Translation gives CASSGKTSGAYNEQFF.

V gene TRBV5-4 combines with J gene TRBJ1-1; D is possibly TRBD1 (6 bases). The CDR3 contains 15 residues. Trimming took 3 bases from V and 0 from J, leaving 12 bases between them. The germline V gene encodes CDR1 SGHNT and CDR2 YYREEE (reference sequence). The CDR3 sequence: CASSSVRGLNTEAFF. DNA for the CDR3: TGTGCCAGCAGCTCCGTCAGGGGACTGAACACTGAAGCTTTCTTT.

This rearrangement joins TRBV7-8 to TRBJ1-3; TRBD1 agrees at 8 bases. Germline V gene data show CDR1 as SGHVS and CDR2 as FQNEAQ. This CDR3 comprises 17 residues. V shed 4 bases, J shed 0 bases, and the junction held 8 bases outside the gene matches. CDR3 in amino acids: CASSYLTGASSGNTIYF. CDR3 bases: TGTGCCAGCAGCTATTTGACAGGGGCGAGCTCTGGAAACACCATATATTTT.

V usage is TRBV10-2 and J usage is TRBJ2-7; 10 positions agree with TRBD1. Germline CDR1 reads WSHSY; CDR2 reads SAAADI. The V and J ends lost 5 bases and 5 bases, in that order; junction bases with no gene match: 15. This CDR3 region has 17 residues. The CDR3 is CASSPTSGTGVMDEQYF. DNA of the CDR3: TGCGCCAGCAGTCCAACTTCCGGGACAGGGGTGATGGACGAGCAGTACTTC.

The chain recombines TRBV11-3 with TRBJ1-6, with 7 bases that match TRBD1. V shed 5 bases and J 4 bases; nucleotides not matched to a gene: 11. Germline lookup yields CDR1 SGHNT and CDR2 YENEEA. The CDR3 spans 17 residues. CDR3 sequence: CASSLIEDRKYNSPLHF. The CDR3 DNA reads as TGTGCCAGCAGCCTTATAGAGGACAGGAAATATAATTCACCCCTCCACTTT.

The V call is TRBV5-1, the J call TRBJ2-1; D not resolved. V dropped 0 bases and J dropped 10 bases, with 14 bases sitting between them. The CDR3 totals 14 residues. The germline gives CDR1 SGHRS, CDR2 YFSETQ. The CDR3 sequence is CASSLAHGITEQFF. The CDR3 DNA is TGCGCCAGCAGCTTGGCCCACGGTATAACGGAGCAGTTCTTC.

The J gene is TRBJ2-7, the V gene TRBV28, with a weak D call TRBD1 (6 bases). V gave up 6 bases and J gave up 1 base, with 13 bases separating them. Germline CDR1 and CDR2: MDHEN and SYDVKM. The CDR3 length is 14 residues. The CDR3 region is CASSRQEVSYEQYF. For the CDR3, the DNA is TGTGCCAGCAGCCGACAGGAGGTTTCCTACGAGCAGTACTTC. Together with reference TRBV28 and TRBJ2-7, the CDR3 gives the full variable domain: DVKVTQSSRYLVKRTGEKVFLECVQDMDHENMFWYRQDPGLGLRLIYFSYDVKMKEKGDIPEGYSVSREKKERFSLILESASTNQTSMYLCASSRQEVSYEQYFGPGTRLTVT.

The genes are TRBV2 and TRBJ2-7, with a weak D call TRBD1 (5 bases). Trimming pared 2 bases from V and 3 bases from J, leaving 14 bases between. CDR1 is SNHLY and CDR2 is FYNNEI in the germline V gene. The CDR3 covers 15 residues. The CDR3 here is CASSEPTDIIYEQYF. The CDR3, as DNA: TGTGCCAGCAGTGAACCGACAGATATAATCTACGAGCAGTACTTC.

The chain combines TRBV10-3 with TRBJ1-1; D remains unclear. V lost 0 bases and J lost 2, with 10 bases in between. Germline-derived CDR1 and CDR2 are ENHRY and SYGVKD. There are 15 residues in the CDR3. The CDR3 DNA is TGTGCCATCAGTGAGTCGGTTCTGGGCAACACTGAAGCTTTCTTT. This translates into CAISESVLGNTEAFF.